The clone carrying this TCR beta chain was picked up many times. Its antigen is undetermined. TCRdb re-derived calls from the reads in MiXCR, one entry per CDR3 protein. The sample records over 450,000 distinct CDR3 sequences, around 11% being singletons. CDR1 is MDHEN, CDR2 SYDVKM, per germline. V dropped 6 bases and J dropped 3; count of bases not matched to a gene: 3. CDR3 length: 15 residues. This specimen belongs to a study of T cell repertoires in cytomegalovirus infection. Background on the study: CMV infection plus the matching HLA type was flagged by public TCR beta signatures.

Overall study findings and caveats: Predominance within the ex vivo response was attributable to HLA-C-restricted CMV-specific TCR beta clonotypes. Identification of carriers of CMV plus the relevant HLA was achieved through cumulative public TCR beta family frequency.

The rearrangement links TRBV28 to TRBJ2-7; 15 nucleotides match TRBD2. This TCR was recovered from a human donor in good health (CMV status not recorded). Some clones in this sample may be carry-over from other donors' samples. Material for sequencing was PBMCs. The CDR3 DNA reads as TGTGCCAGCAGCACGGGACTAGCGGGAGGCTACGAGCAGTACTTC. This codes for CASSTGLAGGYEQYF.